Below, 22 T cell receptor beta chains from the same sample are listed, as sequenced in a study of T cells after yellow fever vaccination. TCRdb independently ran MiXCR on the 5' RACE reads; one entry per CDR3 protein. This table has about 260,000 distinct CDR3 sequences, about 5% appearing once. This specimen consisted of CD4+ T cells sorted from PBMCs, obtained on the day of the yellow fever booster vaccination. These receptors all come from a man between 18 and 35 years old who received the YFV17D yellow fever vaccine.

Only a few counts were recorded for this clonotype. This rearrangement joins TRBV7-2 to TRBJ1-3; tentatively, D is TRBD1 (5 bases). Germline V lookup: CDR1 SGHTA, CDR2 FQGNSA. V dropped 5 bases and J dropped 7 bases, with 15 bases sitting between them. The CDR3 runs 14 residues. CDR3 region: CASSQGLGGNTIYF. For the CDR3, the DNA is TGTGCCAGCAGCCAGGGTCTCGGAGGGAACACCATATATTTT.

This clonotype was picked up many times. The V and J genes are TRBV19 and TRBJ2-1; TRBD2 matches at 7 bases. Germline values: CDR1 LNHDA, CDR2 SQIVND (reference sequence). V lost 8 bases and J lost 7; bases outside the gene matches: 2. This CDR3 region has 11 residues. In DNA form, the CDR3 reads TGTGCCAGTTATAGCGGGAATGAGCAGTTCTTC. Encoded protein: CASYSGNEQFF.

This clonotype was seen many times. This chain links TRBV6-2 or TRBV6-3 with TRBJ2-2, with 8 nucleotides matching TRBD2. After removal of 8 bases from V and 5 bases from J, the junction contained 22 bases not matched to a gene. Germline CDR1 MNHEY, CDR2 SVGEGT. The CDR3 has 19 residues. The CDR3 DNA is TGTGCCAGCCGAAAATTAGGGAATAGCGGGGACCGAGGAACCGGGGAGCTGTTTTTT. Residues: CASRKLGNSGDRGTGELFF.

The sample holds a few counts of this clonotype. The rearrangement links TRBV18 to TRBJ2-5; 7 bases align to TRBD1. The CDR3 contains 16 residues. V shed 1 base and J 2 bases; nucleotides not matched to a gene: 7. CDR1 is KGHSH, CDR2 LQKENI, per germline. This chain's CDR3 is CASSPQKQGVQETQYF. Written as DNA, the CDR3 is TGTGCCAGCTCACCACAGAAGCAGGGGGTTCAAGAGACCCAGTACTTC.

The chain links TRBV4-2 to TRBJ2-2, with D unclear. Germline V CDR1 and CDR2: LGHNA, YNFKEQ. CDR3 length: 13 amino acids. V gave up 3 bases and J gave up 6 bases, with 8 bases separating them. The CDR3 protein is CASSQVSAGELFF. CDR3 DNA: TGTGCCAGCAGCCAGGTTTCGGCCGGGGAGCTGTTTTTT.

This clonotype was observed at least ten times. This chain links TRBV4-1 with TRBJ2-7; D possibly corresponds to TRBD2 (5 bases). Trimming left V 1 base short and J 2 bases short, with 12 bases between. The CDR3 is 15 amino acids. The germline gives CDR1 MGHRA, CDR2 YSYEKL. The CDR3 DNA reads as TGCGCCAGCAGCCAAGGCGCTAGCTCGGCCTACGAGCAGTACTTC. Its protein is CASSQGASSAYEQYF.

This clonotype was detected a few times. The chain couples TRBV20-1 to TRBJ1-1; D is undetermined. Germline values: CDR1 DFQATT, CDR2 SNEGSKA (reference sequence). V lost 3 bases and J lost 11, with 13 bases in between. The CDR3 runs 11 residues. CDR3 amino acids: CSARTQARAFF. The DNA of the CDR3 is TGCAGTGCTAGGACTCAGGCCCGGGCTTTCTTT.

The sample holds many counts of this clonotype. The J gene is TRBJ2-7, the V gene TRBV7-2; 7 nucleotides agree with TRBD1. J was trimmed by 3 bases and V by 3 bases; bases with no gene match: 8. This CDR3 spans 15 amino acids. Germline-derived CDR1 and CDR2 are SGHTA and FQGNSA. This chain's CDR3 is CASSLYRDSFYEQYV. CDR3 sequence (DNA): TGTGCCAGCAGCTTGTACCGGGACAGTTTCTACGAGCAGTACGTC.

With regard to this clonotype: A much larger clone lies one base from this, so it may be a read error. The chain recombines TRBV25-1 with TRBJ2-2, with D uncertain. V lost 10 bases and J 5 bases, leaving 8 bases between the germline ends. This CDR3 is 11 amino acids long. The germline V gene has CDR1 MGHDK and CDR2 SYGVNS. The chain's CDR3 is CATTRTGELFF. The CDR3 DNA is TGTGCCACCACCCGGACCGGGGAGCTGTTTTTT.

This sequence joins TRBV12-3 or TRBV12-4 and TRBJ1-1; D remains unclear. The V end was cut by 4 bases, the J end by 4 bases, with 13 bases between. The CDR3 contains 14 residues. DNA for the CDR3: TGTGCCAGCAGTTCGCGGGGATTAGGCACTGAAGCTTTCTTT. This translates into CASSSRGLGTEAFF.

The table lists this clonotype with many counts. The J gene is TRBJ1-1, the V gene TRBV7-9, with D maybe TRBD1 (6 bases). V gave up 5 bases and J gave up 4 bases, with 17 bases separating them. The CDR3 length is 15 residues. Looked up from germline, CDR1 is SEHNR and CDR2 is FQNEAQ (reference sequence). The CDR3 bases are TGTGCCAGCAGCCAACAGGGTGCATTAGGCACTGAAGCTTTCTTT. This encodes CASSQQGALGTEAFF.

This clonotype has a count of ten or more. The rearrangement links TRBV7-9 to TRBJ2-3; D ambiguous. The V gene lost 0 bases and the J gene lost 4 bases, with 17 bases spanning the gap. Germline values: CDR1 SEHNR, CDR2 FQNEAQ (reference sequence). This CDR3 has 17 residues. The CDR3 bases are TGTGCCAGCAGCTTAGCAGAGGCCGCCCACAGCCCAGATACGCAGTATTTT. This encodes CASSLAEAAHSPDTQYF.

The chain carries TRBV7-2 and TRBJ1-4; D is possibly TRBD1 (5 bases). The CDR3 loop spans 15 amino acids. Germline V gene data show CDR1 as SGHTA and CDR2 as FQGNSA. V was trimmed by 1 base and J by 11 bases, leaving 17 bases between them. CDR3 protein: CASSLGQGSGRKLFF. CDR3 DNA sequence: TGTGCCAGCAGCTTAGGGCAGGGCTCGGGACGGAAACTGTTTTTT.

In this sample, this clonotype turned up many times. This chain joins TRBV7-9 and TRBJ2-3; D unclear. Looked up from germline, CDR1 is SEHNR and CDR2 is FQNEAQ (reference sequence). Trimming took 5 bases from V and 6 from J, leaving 18 bases between them. The CDR3 loop spans 15 amino acids. This chain's CDR3 is CASSPVGAFTDTQYF. The CDR3 DNA reads as TGTGCCAGCAGCCCTGTTGGAGCCTTCACGGATACGCAGTATTTT.

This chain links TRBV6-2 or TRBV6-3 with TRBJ2-5; possible D gene TRBD2, 5 bases. The CDR3 runs 15 residues. The germline V and J ends were trimmed by 4 bases and 2 bases, with 14 bases remaining between them. The germline gives CDR1 MNHEY, CDR2 SVGEGT. The DNA for the CDR3 is TGTGCCAGCAGTTCCTACCCTCCGGGACAAGAGACCCAGTACTTC. Residues: CASSSYPPGQETQYF.

V usage is TRBV2 and J usage is TRBJ2-1; D is uncertain. Germline CDR1 SNHLY, CDR2 FYNNEI. V dropped 1 base and J dropped 6 bases, with 13 bases sitting between them. CDR3 length: 15 residues. The CDR3 DNA reads as TGTGCCAGCAGTGAAGTACAGATACAATTCAATGAGCAGTTCTTC. It yields the protein CASSEVQIQFNEQFF.

This clonotype has a count of ten or more. The chain couples TRBV5-4 to TRBJ2-7; the match to TRBD2 covers 12 bases. V lost 3 bases and J lost 3; bases outside the gene matches: 10. This CDR3 comprises 17 residues. CDR1 and CDR2 (germline): SGHNT, YYREEE (reference sequence). The CDR3 nucleotides are TGTGCCAGCAGCTCGGGCGGACTAGCGGGGACCTTCTACGAGCAGTACGTC. Translation: CASSSGGLAGTFYEQYV.

The table lists this clonotype with a few counts. As DNA, the CDR3 is TGTGCCAGCAGCTCCATCCGAGTCCTCGGACACCGACAAGAGACCCAGTACTTC. It is translated as CASSSIRVLGHRQETQYF. The genes are TRBV7-9 and TRBJ2-5, with D possibly TRBD1 on 5 matching bases. CDR3 length equals 18 residues. Germline CDR1 and CDR2: SEHNR and FQNEAQ (reference sequence). V lost 4 bases and J 2 bases, leaving 23 bases between the germline ends.

This clonotype has more than one count but fewer than ten. V gene TRBV5-1 combines with J gene TRBJ2-3; D perhaps matches TRBD2 (6 bases). The V gene's germline CDR1 is SGHRS and CDR2 YFSETQ. Deletions cut 7 bases from V and 1 base from J, with 13 bases between. This CDR3 has 14 residues. CDR3 DNA: TGCGCCAGCGCCAGCTCGGGGGGCACAGATACGCAGTATTTT. Residues: CASASSGGTDTQYF.

The genes are TRBV6-5 and TRBJ1-6; maybe TRBD1 (5 bases). The CDR3 has 16 residues. Germline V gene lookup returns CDR1 MNHEY and CDR2 SVGAGI. The V gene lost 2 bases and the J gene lost 2 bases, with 10 bases spanning the gap. CDR3 bases: TGTGCCAGCAGTTACGAGGGGCCAGCCTATAATTCACCCCTCCACTTT. Protein sequence: CASSYEGPAYNSPLHF.

This clonotype showed up many times. V and J are TRBV6-6 and TRBJ2-2; D ambiguous. The germline V gene encodes CDR1 MNHNY and CDR2 SVGAGI (reference sequence). This CDR3 is 15 amino acids long. Trimming removed 6 bases from V and 7 bases from J, with 18 bases in between. CDR3 sequence: CASRPIGRASGELFF. The CDR3 nucleotides are TGTGCCAGCAGGCCGATCGGCCGGGCAAGCGGGGAGCTGTTTTTT.

This clonotype has ten or more counts. This rearrangement joins TRBV12-3 or TRBV12-4 to TRBJ2-7; D gene ambiguous. This CDR3 has 15 amino acids. V lost 1 base, J lost 1 base, and 11 bases lay in between. The CDR3 loop reads CASSLGRTGSYEQYF. DNA of the CDR3: TGTGCCAGCAGTTTAGGAAGGACCGGTTCCTACGAGCAGTACTTC.